The 5 T cell receptor beta chains presented below share a single source sample, sequenced in a study of blood T cells in healthy people across ages. Next came a second PCR, run for roughly 6 to 11 cycles, which used a sample-barcoded 5' primer along with a J-beta primer mix. Via MiXCR, TCRdb re-called the 5' RACE reads, giving one row per CDR3 protein. Among about 280,000 distinct CDR3 sequences listed, less than 30% were seen once. The specimen was blood. The receptors here all came from a woman between 65 and 79 years old in good health.

V and J are TRBV6-2 or TRBV6-3 and TRBJ2-7; the match to TRBD1 covers 7 bases. In germline, CDR1 is MNHEY, CDR2 SVGEGT. Trimming removed 6 bases from V and 7 bases from J; junction bases left unmatched: 3. The CDR3 is 11 residues long. Here the CDR3 reads CASRTGDEQYF. CDR3 sequence (DNA): TGTGCCAGCAGAACAGGGGATGAGCAGTACTTC.

The chain combines TRBV28 with TRBJ2-1, with D hard to call. This CDR3 is 18 amino acids long. The germline V and J ends were trimmed by 0 bases and 0 bases, with 15 bases remaining between them. The germline V gene has CDR1 MDHEN and CDR2 SYDVKM. The CDR3 is CASSLWGEAASSYNEQFF. The CDR3 DNA is TGTGCCAGCAGTTTATGGGGCGAGGCGGCTAGCTCCTACAATGAGCAGTTCTTC. Based on the CDR3 plus reference TRBV28 and TRBJ2-1, the full variable domain is DVKVTQSSRYLVKRTGEKVFLECVQDMDHENMFWYRQDPGLGLRLIYFSYDVKMKEKGDIPEGYSVSREKKERFSLILESASTNQTSMYLCASSLWGEAASSYNEQFFGPGTRLTVL.

At least ten counts were recorded for this clonotype. The rearrangement joins TRBV28 to TRBJ1-6; 8 bases are shared with TRBD1. The germline V gene has CDR1 MDHEN and CDR2 SYDVKM. The CDR3 spans 16 residues. The J segment lost 8 bases and the V segment lost 4 bases, leaving 10 bases of the junction unmatched. The CDR3 sequence: CASSSTSDRGDSPLHF. Written as DNA, the CDR3 is TGTGCCAGCAGTTCAACCAGCGACAGGGGTGATTCACCCCTCCACTTT.

The J gene is TRBJ2-7, the V gene TRBV28; D unresolved. CDR1 is MDHEN and CDR2 is SYDVKM in the germline V gene. Trimming took off 6 bases at V and 3 bases at J, with 9 bases between the two ends. This CDR3 has 12 amino acids. In nucleotides, the CDR3 is TGTGCCAGCAGGATCTCTCGCTACGAGCAGTACTTC. Amino acid sequence: CASRISRYEQYF.

This clonotype was recorded at least ten times. J is TRBJ1-5 and V is TRBV12-3 or TRBV12-4, with D unresolved. Trimming took 5 bases from V and 5 from J, leaving 16 bases between them. This CDR3 comprises 15 residues. CDR3 coding DNA: TGTGCCAGCAGTCCCCCAATCGATCGGGATCAGCCCCAGCATTTT. Protein product: CASSPPIDRDQPQHF.